This T cell receptor beta chain was sequenced in a study of T cells after yellow fever vaccination. Study-wide results and limits: Though it reached lower strength, the secondary response hit its peak faster, day 5 versus 15. The bulk population could contribute abundant contaminating clonotypes to FACS-sorted repertoires. Boosting was followed by the reappearance of most primary-vaccination clones (under 97% CD4, about 88% CD8).

V was cut by 5 bases and J by 1 base, with 8 bases left in between. This CDR3 has 14 residues. The V gene's germline CDR1 is LGHNA and CDR2 YSLEER. This clonotype was seen at least ten times. Its antigen is still unknown. In making TCR cDNA, 5'RACE template switching added a universal primer site and UMIs to it. In TCRdb, the 5' RACE reads were re-called with MiXCR into one record per CDR3 protein. The data contain 300,000 to 350,000 distinct CDR3 sequences, over 3.5% of them seen just once; the ten biggest clones take up approximately 19%. The receptor was derived from a young man who received the YFV17D yellow fever vaccine. The V gene is TRBV4-3, the J gene TRBJ2-2; D unresolved. Material: PBMCs, obtained 15 days after the yellow fever booster vaccination. In nucleotides, the CDR3 is TGCGCCAGCAGCAGGCGCCGGAACACCGGGGAGCTGTTTTTT. It encodes CASSRRRNTGELFF.